This T cell receptor (beta chain) is from a study of blood T cell repertoires in COVID-19. Study as a whole: Both acute and convalescent COVID-19 samples were obtained from the United States, Italy and Spain. In each case, the material was cDNA or gDNA derived from T cells, B-cell-depleted T cells, or PBMCs.

Original methodology: Amplified reference gene primers provided the basis for estimating nucleated cell counts. The table came from immunoSEQ multiplex PCR; TCRdb's copy has only in-frame clones and leaves some out. V and J calls plus clone size are reproduced from that table; the DNA served to infer D and trimming. The sample has about 55,000 clones, roughly 87% seen once. From germline, CDR1 is SGDLS and CDR2 YYNGEE. The CDR3 runs to 12 residues. V lost 3 bases and J 6 bases, leaving 7 bases between the germline ends. The sample taken for sequencing was peripheral blood. The rearrangement links TRBV9 to TRBJ2-1; D gene uncertain. The source of this sequence is a human donor with active COVID-19. The donor label of this sample is uncertain. The DNA for the CDR3 is TGTGCCAGCAGCGGACCGGGCAATGAGCAGTTCTTC. This sequence encodes CASSGPGNEQFF. The variable domain in full, completed from reference TRBV9 and TRBJ2-1, reads DSGVTQTPKHLITATGQRVTLRCSPRSGDLSVYWYQQSLDQGLQFLIQYYNGEERAKGNILERFSAQQFPDLHSELNLSSLELGDSALYFCASSGPGNEQFFGPGTRLTVL.